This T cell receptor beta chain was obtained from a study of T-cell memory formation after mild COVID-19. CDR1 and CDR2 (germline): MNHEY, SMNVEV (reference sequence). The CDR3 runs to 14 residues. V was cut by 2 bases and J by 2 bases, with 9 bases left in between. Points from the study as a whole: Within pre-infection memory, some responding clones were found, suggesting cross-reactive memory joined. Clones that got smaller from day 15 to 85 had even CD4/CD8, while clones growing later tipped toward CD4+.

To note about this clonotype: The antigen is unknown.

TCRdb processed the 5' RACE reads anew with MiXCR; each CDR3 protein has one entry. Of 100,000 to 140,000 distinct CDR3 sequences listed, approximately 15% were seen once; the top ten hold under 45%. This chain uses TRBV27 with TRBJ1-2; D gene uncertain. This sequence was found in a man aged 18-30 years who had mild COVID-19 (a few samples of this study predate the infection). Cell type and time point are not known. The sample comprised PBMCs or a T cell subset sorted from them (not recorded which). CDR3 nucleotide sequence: TGTGCCAGCAGTTTAGGCGGGTTCAACTATGGCTACACCTTC. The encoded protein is CASSLGGFNYGYTF.